Sequencing of this TCR beta chain was carried out in a study of T cell responses to AZD1222 COVID-19 vaccine. Study information: Analyses pooled second doses at about 4 or about 12 weeks.

This clone was detected once. Assay: immunoSEQ multiplex PCR; the TCRdb copy retains only in-frame clones and omits some. The sample has more than 85,000 clones; more than 75% are singletons. The sample here was peripheral blood, taken on day 0 of AZD1222 vaccination. This TCR was sampled from an adult in good health.

Written as DNA, the CDR3 is TGTGCCAGCAGCTTGGGGCAGGGGCATGAAAAACTGTTTTTT. Its protein product is CASSLGQGHEKLFF. This sequence joins TRBV5-5 and TRBJ1-4; TRBD1 is a possible D gene (6 bases). The CDR3 totals 14 residues. V was shortened by 0 bases and J by 6 bases, with 9 bases between the two germline ends. CDR1 is SGHKS and CDR2 is YYEKEE in the germline V gene (reference sequence). Full variable domain (outside the CDR3, taken from reference TRBV5-5 and TRBJ1-4): DAGVTQSPTHLIKTRGQQVTLRCSPISGHKSVSWYQQVLGQGPQFIFQYYEKEERGRGNFPDRFSARQFPNYSSELNVNALLLGDSALYLCASSLGQGHEKLFFGSGTQLSVL.